A selection of T cell receptor beta chains follows, all from one sample in a study of long-term antiretroviral therapy in people with HIV. The data were produced by immunoSEQ multiplex PCR, yet TCRdb's version contains in-frame clones alone and is incomplete. Among 48,000 or so clones, about 80% were seen once, and the ten largest hold roughly 3%. The material sequenced was unsorted PBMCs, taken 0.8 years after starting antiretroviral therapy. These receptors came from a woman aged 18-29 years with HIV. Each CDR3 is given without its conserved first and last residue.

V gene	J gene	CDR3 protein
TRBV4-2	TRBJ2-5	ASSQDPAAGGGRQETQY
TRBV9	TRBJ1-2	ASSPMDSANYGYT
TRBV29-1	TRBJ1-2	SATGWGGYGYT
TRBV4-1	TRBJ2-1	ASSPQAGGFYNEQF
TRBV7-9	TRBJ1-1	ASSLAHTEAF
TRBV12-5	TRBJ2-7	ASGLVEPRYEQY
TRBV28	TRBJ1-1	ASSLGRNTEAF
TRBV5-1	TRBJ2-1	ASSFGLADNEQF
TRBV28	TRBJ2-5	ASRAERETQY
TRBV5-1	TRBJ1-5	ASSLGQVTNQPQH
TRBV6-5	TRBJ2-1	ASSYSRVAGGREQF
TRBV4-2	TRBJ2-3	ASSPSQHSTDTQY
TRBV28	TRBJ2-2	ASKPNGLAGNGRTGELF
TRBV29-1	TRBJ1-1	SGNQGRGTEAF
TRBV5-1	TRBJ1-4	ASSLEGTGDTTNEKLF
TRBV10-1	TRBJ2-2	ASSRGTSGRVKTGELF
TRBV28	TRBJ1-2	ASGTGYGYT
TRBV14	TRBJ2-2	ASSQRVHTGELF
TRBV5-1	TRBJ2-7	ASSLAGNYEQY
TRBV6-5	TRBJ2-2	ASSYPLGGNTGELF
TRBV19	TRBJ2-7	ASSPLLGQAYEQY
TRBV7-2	TRBJ2-1	ASSSRVAGGPSSYNEQF
TRBV7-8	TRBJ2-7	ASSLGDAYEQY
TRBV18	TRBJ2-1	ASSPSGTGYNEQF
TRBV20-1	TRBJ2-3	SARAVGAQY
TRBV6-6	TRBJ1-1	ASSDPGRENTEAF
TRBV11-2	TRBJ1-1	ASSLSQGNTEAF
TRBV7-6	TRBJ2-3	ASSLAGERTDTQY
TRBV7-8	TRBJ2-7	ASSLVGDSYEQY
TRBV11-2	TRBJ2-3	ASSLNSRGMGGGTDTQY
TRBV21-1	TRBJ2-2	ASSRREGGIGELF
TRBV19	TRBJ2-1	ASTPKLNRLPYNEQF
TRBV19	TRBJ2-7	ASSIFSGGLYDEQY
TRBV10-2	TRBJ1-5	ASGGTGINQPQH
TRBV7-2	TRBJ2-2	ASSLTRTGELF
TRBV28	TRBJ2-7	ASSLQPSYEQY
TRBV10-3	TRBJ1-2	AISEVQYWGYT
TRBV5-6	TRBJ2-7	ASKHGGTSYEQY
TRBV7-2	TRBJ2-3	ASSASGRGADTQY
TRBV30	TRBJ2-7	AWTSGRAGSYEQY
TRBV6-5	TRBJ2-7	ASRGLAGGGEQY
TRBV11-2	TRBJ2-3	ASSLVYGQTSSTDTQY
TRBV7-2	TRBJ1-2	ASSLGFTDHFGSYT
TRBV7-2	TRBJ1-3	ASSLTAPGNTIY
TRBV5-1	TRBJ2-5	ASRYLQETQY